The sequence of this T cell receptor (beta chain) was determined in a study of shared clonotypes between healthy human individuals. To note about this clone: The antigen is undetermined.

Donors included only healthy HIV-negative adults lacking recent acute infections or vaccinations. Combining CD45RO+ cells with CCR7-negative CD45RA+ TemRA cells gave CD8 memory. Study results and caveats: Sharing across a few donors was seen in 4% to 5.5% of naive CD4 clonotypes. Although depth was large, rarefaction showed that sequencing of the sorted subsets was incomplete.

Germline CDR1 is SGHNT and CDR2 is YENEEA. CDR3 size: 18 residues. The ends lost 0 bases at V and 2 bases at J; junction bases unmatched: 8. Method: immunoSEQ multiplex PCR; TCRdb's copy keeps in-frame clones and lacks some. The data show 550,000 to 800,000 clones, less than 95% seen once. Sequenced material: memory CD8+ T cells from PBMCs. Subset described: CD45RO+ cells pooled with CCR7-negative TemRA cells. The clonotype originates from a man between 18 and 29 years old in good health. Some clones in this sample may be carry-over from other donors' samples. The rearrangement uses TRBV11-3 and TRBJ2-2; 8 bases map to TRBD2. In DNA form, the CDR3 reads TGTGCCAGCAGCTTAGATTCGGGGCTAGCGGGTAACACCGGGGAGCTGTTTTTT. Translated, it gives CASSLDSGLAGNTGELFF.